This TCR beta chain was profiled in a study of OX40 agonist ivuxolimab in advanced cancers. Looking at the study overall: Participants averaged 60 years of age (range about 23 to 90) and were 82.7% male. General observations from the study: Antigen specificity of clonally expanded peripheral T cells was not established.

V was pared by 4 bases and J by 2 bases, with 6 bases of the junction left unmatched. Germline assignment: CDR1 MNHEY and CDR2 SVGAGI. The CDR3 loop spans 15 amino acids. To note about this clone: The antigen remains unidentified.

Repertoires were generated with immunoSEQ multiplex PCR, while TCRdb's copy carries only in-frame clones and drops some. In the table there are approximately 60,000 clones, about 94% of which are singletons. The sequencing here drew on CD4+ or CD8+ T cells sorted from blood, taken in a trial of the OX40 agonist ivuxolimab. This sequence originates from an adult with an advanced solid tumor such as melanoma, head and neck, liver or kidney cancer. The V call is TRBV6-5, the J call TRBJ1-1; 8 nucleotides line up with TRBD1. CDR3 sequence: CASSSGTGANTEAFF. In DNA, the CDR3 is TGTGCCAGCAGTTCCGGGACAGGCGCCAACACTGAAGCTTTCTTT.